The following is a TCR beta chain sequence with its context. Its antigen remains undetermined. Qualities for individual bases were not recorded, and no much larger clone is one base off. This entry belongs to a study of cytomegalovirus exposure and HLA in healthy donors (dated by TCRdb to the late 2010s). For context, the study as a whole: An earlier analysis of some 550 of the donors reported about 250 Gb of sequence data and some 120 million unique TCR beta sequences from 150 million to 200 million T cells. Typing coverage varied by locus: roughly 629-640 donors for A, B, C, DRB1 and DQB1; roughly 520 for DQA1; 600 to 610 for DPA1; around 450 for DPB1. To predict cytomegalovirus infection status, the study brought together high-throughput TCR immunosequencing, statistical association of individual TCRs with disease status, and machine learning. In an earlier analysis of roughly 580 of the donors, high-throughput TCR beta sequencing was used to judge whether each TCR beta V gene segment behaved as functional or pseudogenic. A later genetic analysis used genome-wide SNP genotypes for about three fifths of the 666 donors, treating that subset as a discovery cohort. An early release covering 500 to 750 HLA-typed donors comprised 300 to 350 gigabases of sequencing data and tens of millions of unique TCR sequences. The study profiled the T cell repertoires of about 640 subjects by immunosequencing and related them to cytomegalovirus serostatus. The study was designed to test whether signatures of past pathogen exposure could be identified by cataloging public T cell receptors. The later analysis used no new phenotypic data to find candidate immune exposures, relying instead on TCR beta sequences and their occurrence across donors. All discovery cohort repertoires had been generated on a single sequencing platform. Along with the approximately 600-subject first cohort, a separate validation cohort of over 90 different subjects was used. The genetic ancestry cluster associated with self-reported Caucasian donors included approximately 85% of the roughly 410 genotyped donors. Donor age, sex, ethnicity and CMV serostatus were compiled alongside the repertoire data. To study patterns of TCR occurrence, a later analysis re-analyzed previously published TCR beta repertoires from under 750 donors and added high-resolution HLA genotyping. Across some 400 genotyped donors of the cohort, an average of roughly 230,000 unique TCR beta nucleotide sequences per donor were sequenced, and about a sixth of those sequences were non-productive. HLA typing included class I and class II loci at four-digit resolution. Several DR-DQ haplotypes were treated as single units for association and clustering because of strong linkage in the cohort.

The cohort comprised around 700 healthy bone marrow donors. At the time of sampling, every cohort member was nominally healthy, though immune exposures that went unrecorded were likely present. The donor was CMV seronegative and was included in the group of about 350 seronegative cohort members. Each donor provided a peripheral blood sample, and peripheral blood mononuclear cells were used for TCR beta sequencing. Genomic DNA was extracted from the blood cell samples with the Qiagen DNeasy Blood Extraction Kit. Broad study findings and their caveats: In a later analysis, TCR association rates were found to vary across HLA loci, with the most associated TCRs seen for DRB1 alleles and the fewest for HLA-C alleles. Correlated functional status among segregating V segments might reflect linkage disequilibrium, but an unknown experimental factor could not be ruled out. The earlier analysis of 587 of the donors excluded approximately 17 rarely observed V segments, including chromosome 9 orphons, because counts were too low. Three of the identified cytomegalovirus-associated TCR beta chains were confirmed in vitro to be specific for cytomegalovirus antigens. Compared with the approximately 720-donor mean, donors in an Asian-associated ancestry cluster had fewer N-insertions in productive TCRs, according to a later genetic analysis. A further reported finding was that TCR beta sequences accurately predicted the HLA-A and HLA-B alleles for most subjects in the first cohort. Most CMV-associated TCR beta chains appeared to be HLA-restricted in a later analysis, and the HLA associations seemed to be driven largely by CMV exposure. While some public TCRs were present in many individuals, most TCR sequences turned up only very rarely across donors. The study listed over 150 TCR beta chains as associated with cytomegalovirus. Compared with equally common non-associated chains, HLA-associated TCR beta chains in a later analysis were more clonally expanded and had lower generation probabilities. According to the authors, the approach could potentially be generalized to other disease states and immunological phenotypes. Because HLA typing was missing for some donors at each locus, association tests included only the typed subset. The cohort was sequenced for TCR beta chains only, and without alpha or paired-chain data the features that could be detected were limited. A group of highly shared sequence variants was considered likely to be a technical artifact of the sequencing pipeline. Assigning TCR associations to individual alleles was difficult when HLA alleles, especially DR and DQ, strongly co-occurred. Some IMGT-functional V segments, including TRBV6-2 and TRBV6-3, could not be told apart with the 87-base-pair reads, so those segments were excluded. The presence/absence analyses assumed that sequencing depth was roughly uniform across donors, and that assumption may not be true. A later analysis associated 16,951 TCR beta sequences with specific HLA alleles at a false discovery rate of 0.05. In an earlier analysis of around 600 of the donors, most TCR beta V segments were observed in productive rearrangements about 90% or about 30% of the time, broadly matching IMGT annotations. The only immune exposure information available for the cohort was CMV serostatus. Cytomegalovirus status was reported to be diagnosed by the classifier with high specificity and sensitivity in both the original and validation cohorts. In a later genetic analysis, a missense DCLRE1C variant was associated with V-gene and J-gene trimming of TCR beta chains, and the association was replicated in an independent cohort. Several of the top co-occurrence clusters appeared to be linked to parvovirus B19, influenza, CMV and Epstein-Barr virus, according to a later analysis.

Library preparation employed the immunoSEQ multiplex PCR assay. A mixture of 60 forward primers for TCR Vbeta segments and 13 reverse primers for TCR Jbeta segments was used in the multiplex PCR. Amplification of the CDR3 region of rearranged TCR beta genes was performed with a multiplex PCR assay on genomic DNA. Amplified TCR beta libraries were sequenced as 87-base-pair reads on the Illumina HiSeq System. Under the source paper's analysis protocol: Across the roughly 670 repertoires, a later analysis counted tens of millions of unique TCR beta chains, roughly 11 million of which were shared by at least two donors. Raw reads were error-corrected and collapsed into unique sequences by a nearest-neighbor algorithm in which closely related sequences were merged to remove PCR and sequencing errors. To assign V, D and J gene segments, CDR3 sequences were aligned to IMGT reference sequences. For a sequence to be retained, a match of at least six nucleotides to both a V gene segment and a J gene segment was required. A rearrangement was called productive if the CDR3 had no stop codons and remained in frame with V and J, and every other rearrangement was called non-productive. CDR3 was defined by IMGT convention, running from the second conserved V-encoded cysteine to the conserved J-encoded phenylalanine. The earlier analysis of about 500 of the donors excluded sequences that lacked an unambiguous match to a single V gene segment. In an earlier analysis of approximately 610 of the donors, V segments were called functional above 56.7% productive rearrangements and were called segregating when the between-donor standard deviation exceeded 5%. A statistical classification framework was built for diagnosing cytomegalovirus status from the catalog of TCR beta chain sequences. A later analysis assigned V and J genes by comparing TCR nucleotide sequences with IMGT/GENE-DB human TR gene sequences. Using the TCRdist pipeline, a later analysis assigned CDR3 sequences along with most-parsimonious VDJ recombination scenarios. In a later analysis, each TCR beta chain was defined by its CDR3 amino acid sequence together with its V-gene family, and reads lacking a unique V-gene family were excluded. To address suspected cross-contamination and a sequencing artifact, a later analysis removed around 590 highly shared, low-generation-probability nucleotide sequences. For each public chain, a later analysis derived a clonal expansion index from normalized ranks of inferred template counts within each repertoire. In a later analysis, generation probabilities were computed using a VDJ recombination model fitted to out-of-frame rearrangements, and the results were checked against IGoR. Hypergeometric tests were used in a later analysis to score TCR-TCR, TCR-HLA and TCR-CMV co-occurrence, with a repertoire-size bias correction applied to the TCR pairs. A later analysis estimated false discovery rates by permuting HLA or CMV assignments 20 times. In a later analysis, co-occurring TCRs were grouped using DBSCAN, with TCRdist sequence similarity added in when clustering inside HLA-allele-positive subsets. For co-occurrence clustering, repertoires with fewer than 30,000 or more than 120,000 public chains were excluded, along with four to six repertoires with anomalous nucleotide sharing. Imported from immuneACCESS, the table was reduced by TCRdb to in-frame sequences with V and J called. These copies leave out some clones; in studies compared against another copy, an unresolved V gene accounts for under half, and the cause of the remainder is not known. V and J calls and clone size are copied from that table; D and trimming were computed from the DNA. This sample gives about 160,000 clones in total; approximately 80% of them show up just once. Around 4.3% of the sample belongs to the ten largest clones.

Including cysteine and phenylalanine, the CDR3 has 15 amino acids. Left in the record is the CDR3 DNA by itself, 45 bases read in frame from the first base. V and J are trimmed by 3 bases and 2 bases, and the gene matches miss 4 bases of the junction. Looking up the germline V gene yields CDR1 MDHEN and CDR2 SYDVKM. The chain was built from TRBV28 and TRBJ2-3, and 8 bases in between align with TRBD1. The sequencing input was PBMCs. The receptor was derived from a man in his thirties or forties in good health and CMV-seronegative. The CDR3 reads CASSFGDRSTDTQYF. The bases are TGTGCCAGCAGTTTCGGGGACAGGTCCACAGATACGCAGTATTTT.